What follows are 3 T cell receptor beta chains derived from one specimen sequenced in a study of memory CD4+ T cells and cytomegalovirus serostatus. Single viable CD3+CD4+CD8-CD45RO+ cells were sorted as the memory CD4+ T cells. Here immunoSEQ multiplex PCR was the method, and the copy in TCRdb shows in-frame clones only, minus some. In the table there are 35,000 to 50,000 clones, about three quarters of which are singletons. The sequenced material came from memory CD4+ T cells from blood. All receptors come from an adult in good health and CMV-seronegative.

CDR3 nucleotide sequence: TGTGCCAGCAGTTACAGGCAGGGAAGCACTGAAGCTTTCTTT. This encodes CASSYRQGSTEAFF. The J gene is TRBJ1-1, the V gene TRBV6-6, with a possible D match to TRBD1 (5 bases). Per the germline V gene, CDR1 is MNHNY and CDR2 is SVGAGI (reference sequence). Deletions cut 2 bases from V and 4 bases from J, with 11 bases between. The CDR3 contains 14 residues.

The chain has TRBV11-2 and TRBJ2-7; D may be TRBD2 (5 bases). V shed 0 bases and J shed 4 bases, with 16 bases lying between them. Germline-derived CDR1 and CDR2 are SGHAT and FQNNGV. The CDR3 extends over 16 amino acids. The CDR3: CASSLDSGGLLYEQYF. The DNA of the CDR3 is TGTGCCAGCAGCTTAGATTCGGGCGGACTCCTTTACGAGCAGTACTTC.

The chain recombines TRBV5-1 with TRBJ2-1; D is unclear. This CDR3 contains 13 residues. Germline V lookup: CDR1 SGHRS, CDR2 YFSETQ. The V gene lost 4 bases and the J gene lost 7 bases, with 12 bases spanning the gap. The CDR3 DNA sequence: TGCGCCAGCAGCGAGGTCAGGCGGAATGAGCAGTTCTTC. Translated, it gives CASSEVRRNEQFF.